This T cell receptor beta chain is drawn from a study of regulatory T cells in long-lasting Graves disease. Time point in this sample: persistent/refractory GD, antithyroid drugs over 5 years with positive TRAb. There was RNA extracted from PBMCs, and the TCR library was made from it. iRepertoire HTBI primers and Arm-PCR of CDR3 regions built TCR beta libraries. One entry per CDR3 protein results from TCRdb running MiXCR on the multiplex PCR reads. The sample has fewer than 400,000 distinct CDR3 sequences; 15% to 20% are singletons. The V segment lost 5 bases and the J segment 1 base; nucleotides outside the gene matches: 3. The CDR3 covers 16 residues. Germline V lookup: CDR1 SGHAT, CDR2 FQNNGV.

The V call is TRBV11-2, the J call TRBJ2-5; the match to TRBD2 covers 14 bases. The sequence derives from a female donor with Graves disease. Specimen: peripheral blood mononuclear cells (PBMCs), collected when the disease was refractory, from a patient treated with antithyroid drugs. CDR3 in amino acids: CASSPGTSGGQETQYF. The CDR3 DNA is TGTGCCAGCAGCCCCGGGACTAGCGGGGGCCAAGAGACCCAGTACTTC.